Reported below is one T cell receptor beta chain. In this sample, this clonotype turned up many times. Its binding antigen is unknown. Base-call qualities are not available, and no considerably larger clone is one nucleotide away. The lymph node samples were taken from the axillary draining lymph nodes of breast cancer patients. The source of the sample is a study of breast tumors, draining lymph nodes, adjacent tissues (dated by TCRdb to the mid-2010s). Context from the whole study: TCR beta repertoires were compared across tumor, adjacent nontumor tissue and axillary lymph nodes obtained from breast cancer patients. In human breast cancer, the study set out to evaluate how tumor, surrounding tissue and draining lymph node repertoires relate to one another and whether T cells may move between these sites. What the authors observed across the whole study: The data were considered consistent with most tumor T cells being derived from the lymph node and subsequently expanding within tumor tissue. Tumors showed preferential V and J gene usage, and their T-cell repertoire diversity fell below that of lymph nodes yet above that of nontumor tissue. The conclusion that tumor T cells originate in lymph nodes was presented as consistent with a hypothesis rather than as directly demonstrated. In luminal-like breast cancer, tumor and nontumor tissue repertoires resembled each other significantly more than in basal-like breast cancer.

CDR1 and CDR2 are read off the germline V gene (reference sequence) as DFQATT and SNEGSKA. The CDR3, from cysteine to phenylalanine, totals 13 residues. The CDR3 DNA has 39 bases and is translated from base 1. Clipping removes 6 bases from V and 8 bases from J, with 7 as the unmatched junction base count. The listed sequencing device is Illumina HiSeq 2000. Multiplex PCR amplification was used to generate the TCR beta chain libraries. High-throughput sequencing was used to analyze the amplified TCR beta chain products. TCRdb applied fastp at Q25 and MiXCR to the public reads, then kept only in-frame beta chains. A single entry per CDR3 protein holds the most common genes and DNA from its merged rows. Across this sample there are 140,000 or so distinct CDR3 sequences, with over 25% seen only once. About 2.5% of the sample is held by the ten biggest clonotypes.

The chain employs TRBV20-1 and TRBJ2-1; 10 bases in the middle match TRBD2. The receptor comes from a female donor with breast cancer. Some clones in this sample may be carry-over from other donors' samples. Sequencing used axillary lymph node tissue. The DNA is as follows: TGCAGTGCCACAGGACTAGCGGACCATGAGCAGTTCTTC. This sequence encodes CSATGLADHEQFF.